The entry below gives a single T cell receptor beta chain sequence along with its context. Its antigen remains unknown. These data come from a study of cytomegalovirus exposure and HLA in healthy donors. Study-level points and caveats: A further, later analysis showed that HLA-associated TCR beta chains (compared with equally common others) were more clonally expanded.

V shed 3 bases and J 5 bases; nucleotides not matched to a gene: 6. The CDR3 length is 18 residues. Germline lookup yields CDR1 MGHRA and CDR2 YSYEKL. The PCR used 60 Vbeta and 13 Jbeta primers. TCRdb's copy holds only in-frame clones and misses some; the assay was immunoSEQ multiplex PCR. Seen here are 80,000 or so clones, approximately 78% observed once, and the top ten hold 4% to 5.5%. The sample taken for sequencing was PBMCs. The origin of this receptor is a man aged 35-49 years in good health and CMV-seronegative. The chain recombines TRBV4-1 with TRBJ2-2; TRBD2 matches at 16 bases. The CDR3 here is CASSQKGLAGGQTGELFF. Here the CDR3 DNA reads TGCGCCAGCAGCCAGAAGGGACTAGCGGGAGGGCAAACCGGGGAGCTGTTTTTT.